This TCR beta chain was sequenced during a study of blood T cell repertoires in COVID-19. Measured with immunoSEQ multiplex PCR; TCRdb has only the in-frame clones, and not every one. The data show 390,000 or so clones, 90% seen once. CDR3 size: 13 residues. The germline CDR1 and CDR2 sequences are MRHNA and SNTAGT. Trimming left V 6 bases short and J 0 bases short, with 8 bases between. The clonotype comes from a man between 18 and 29 years old with active or convalescent COVID-19. The sequenced sample consisted of peripheral blood. The chain recombines TRBV6-4 with TRBJ1-1; a weak D match, TRBD1 (5 bases). Written as DNA, the CDR3 is TGTGCCAGCAGCATGACAGTGAACACTGAAGCTTTCTTT. Encoded protein: CASSMTVNTEAFF.